Below, 24 T cell receptor beta chains from the same sample are listed, as sequenced in a study of blood T cell repertoires in COVID-19 (dated by TCRdb to 2018 to 2021). The method was the immunoSEQ multiplex PCR assay. TCRdb provides this immuneACCESS table in a form limited to in-frame rearrangements. Some clones are lacking; in checked studies, under half of them reflect an unresolved V gene, and why the rest are absent is not known. In all, the sample holds about 110,000 clones, and under 95% of those were seen once. 1% to 1.5% of the sample lies in the top ten. The sequenced material came from peripheral blood. The source of these receptors is a woman in her twenties or thirties with acute or convalescent COVID-19.

The chain uses TRBV5-8 and TRBJ1-5, with D unresolved. With 2 bases removed from V and 6 bases from J, the gap between germline ends came to 12 bases. Germline CDR1 is SGHTS and CDR2 is YDEGEE. The CDR3 has 14 residues. The DNA for the CDR3 is TGTGCCAGCAGCTTTCGAGGGCGGCGTCAGCCCCAGCATTTT. Protein sequence: CASSFRGRRQPQHF.

This sequence joins TRBV7-2 and TRBJ2-7; maybe TRBD2 (5 bases). The germline V and J ends were trimmed by 5 bases and 1 base, with 12 bases remaining between them. The CDR3 is made up of 14 amino acids. Germline V gene lookup returns CDR1 SGHTA and CDR2 FQGNSA. The CDR3 spells CASSRAGASYEQYF. The CDR3 DNA sequence: TGTGCCAGCAGCAGGGCGGGCGCGTCCTACGAGCAGTACTTC.

This chain uses TRBV7-2 with TRBJ2-7; 13 bases are shared with TRBD2. J was trimmed by 3 bases and V by 5 bases; bases with no gene match: 4. The germline V gene has CDR1 SGHTA and CDR2 FQGNSA. The CDR3 length is 15 residues. The CDR3 sequence is CASSPRTSGSYEQYF. The CDR3 bases are TGTGCCAGCAGCCCCCGGACTAGCGGGAGCTACGAGCAGTACTTC.

The V gene is TRBV10-3, the J gene TRBJ1-4; possible D gene TRBD1, 5 bases. Trimming took 2 bases from V and 6 from J, leaving 10 bases between them. The CDR3 consists of 14 residues. The germline CDR1 and CDR2 sequences are ENHRY and SYGVKD. The CDR3 DNA sequence: TGTGCCATCAGTGAGGTGCGGGGGGATGAAAAACTGTTTTTT. Translating gives CAISEVRGDEKLFF.

The CDR3 nucleotides read TGTGCCAGCAGCTTAGGTAGCGGCGCCTACGAGCAGTACTTC. Its translation: CASSLGSGAYEQYF. The rearrangement links TRBV7-8 to TRBJ2-7, with a tentative D call TRBD2 (6 bases). V was pared by 1 base and J by 2 bases, with 9 bases between. The CDR3 extends over 14 amino acids. Germline V gene sequence: CDR1 SGHVS, CDR2 FQNEAQ.

The rearrangement uses TRBV10-3 and TRBJ2-7; 8 nucleotides agree with TRBD1. The CDR3 totals 13 residues. From germline, CDR1 is ENHRY and CDR2 SYGVKD. The V and J ends lost 6 bases and 5 bases, in that order; junction bases with no gene match: 6. In nucleotides, the CDR3 is TGTGCCATCAGGGACAGGGCGGAACACGAGCAGTACTTC. Its translation: CAIRDRAEHEQYF.

V usage is TRBV12-3 or TRBV12-4 and J usage is TRBJ1-3, with D unresolved. The CDR3 has 11 amino acids. Trimming removed 4 bases at V and 4 bases at J, with 2 bases between. CDR3 nucleotides: TGTGCCAGCAGTTCAGGAAACACCATATATTTT. Protein product: CASSSGNTIYF.

The rearrangement joins TRBV6-5 to TRBJ2-2, with 7 bases lining up with TRBD1. Germline V gene data show CDR1 as MNHEY and CDR2 as SVGAGI. The J segment lost 2 bases and the V segment lost 4 bases, leaving 7 bases of the junction unmatched. The CDR3 runs 16 residues. DNA for the CDR3: TGTGCCAGCAGTTGGACAGGCCCCGACAACACCGGGGAGCTGTTTTTT. The encoded protein is CASSWTGPDNTGELFF.

About this clone: Other DNA sequences within the sample encode an identical CDR3. The rearrangement joins TRBV4-2 to TRBJ1-5, with D perhaps matching TRBD1 (5 bases). Germline V CDR1 and CDR2: LGHNA, YNFKEQ. V lost 0 bases to trimming and J lost 2 bases, with 8 bases between them. This CDR3 is 15 amino acids long. The DNA of the CDR3 is TGTGCCAGCAGCCAAGATAGCAGGGGCAATCAGCCCCAGCATTTT. Translation: CASSQDSRGNQPQHF.

The rearrangement links TRBV28 to TRBJ1-5, with D unclear. This CDR3 is built from 15 residues. The V and J ends lost 1 base and 4 bases respectively, with 11 bases between them. CDR1 and CDR2 from the germline V gene are MDHEN and SYDVKM. CDR3 protein: CASSLLLTLNQPQHF. CDR3 nucleotide sequence: TGTGCCAGCAGTTTATTACTCACCTTGAATCAGCCCCAGCATTTT.

V and J are TRBV7-9 and TRBJ2-7; D is perhaps TRBD2 (6 bases). V dropped 3 bases and J dropped 5 bases, with 14 bases sitting between them. Germline V gene data show CDR1 as SEHNR and CDR2 as FQNEAQ (reference sequence). The CDR3 runs to 14 residues. The CDR3 sequence is CASSFRGKANEQYF. The CDR3 DNA sequence: TGTGCCAGCAGCTTCCGCGGGAAGGCTAACGAGCAGTACTTC.

The chain carries TRBV4-2 and TRBJ2-7; a possible D gene is TRBD2 (5 bases). The germline V and J ends were trimmed by 0 bases and 1 base, with 10 bases remaining between them. The CDR3 is 15 amino acids. Germline lookup yields CDR1 LGHNA and CDR2 YNFKEQ. The CDR3 region is CASSQENSVSYEQYF. CDR3 DNA sequence: TGTGCCAGCAGCCAAGAGAATAGCGTTTCCTACGAGCAGTACTTC.

The chain links TRBV5-6 to TRBJ2-1; 14 positions agree with TRBD2. Germline V CDR1 and CDR2: SGHDT, YYEEEE. The CDR3 has 16 amino acids. Trimming cost V 3 bases and J 8 bases; bases outside gene matches: 7. The CDR3 spells CASSWETSGRAHEQFF. As DNA, the CDR3 is TGTGCCAGCAGCTGGGAGACTAGCGGGAGGGCGCATGAGCAGTTCTTC.

This sequence joins TRBV7-8 and TRBJ2-7; D gene unclear. The germline V and J ends were trimmed by 1 base and 3 bases, with 16 bases remaining between them. The CDR3 is made up of 16 amino acids. Per the germline V gene, CDR1 is SGHVS and CDR2 is FQNEAQ. CDR3 in amino acids: CASSLGMGPLDYEQYF. In DNA, the CDR3 is TGTGCCAGCAGCTTAGGTATGGGTCCCCTAGACTACGAGCAGTACTTC.

CDR3 bases: TGCGCCAGCAGTCACTCTCGGACAGGGAGGATTAGCAATCAGCCCCAGCATTTT. Its protein is CASSHSRTGRISNQPQHF. This sequence joins TRBV23-1 and TRBJ1-5; 8 bases are shared with TRBD1. TRBV23-1 is noted as an ORF with a role that remains uncertain. Germline trimming cut 3 bases from V and 0 bases from J; bases unmatched to any gene: 10. This CDR3 is 18 amino acids long.

V is TRBV10-3 and J is TRBJ2-5; 13 nucleotides align to TRBD2. The CDR3 runs 17 residues. V gave up 2 bases and J gave up 5 bases; unmatched junction bases: 8. Germline assignment: CDR1 ENHRY and CDR2 SYGVKD. CDR3 protein: CAISEPEGLAGSETQYF. The DNA for the CDR3 is TGTGCCATCAGTGAGCCCGAGGGACTAGCGGGGAGTGAGACCCAGTACTTC.

The chain employs TRBV29-1 and TRBJ1-1; D not resolved. Trimming removed 2 bases from V and 0 bases from J, with 4 bases in between. Germline CDR1 is SQVTM and CDR2 is ANQGSEA. This CDR3 contains 12 residues. CDR3 DNA sequence: TGCAGCGTTGAAATCTTGAACACTGAAGCTTTCTTT. Amino acid sequence: CSVEILNTEAFF.

This clone was recorded only once. The rearrangement uses TRBV7-9 and TRBJ2-1; TRBD2 matches at 7 bases. The CDR3 is 15 amino acids. Germline V gene lookup returns CDR1 SEHNR and CDR2 FQNEAQ (reference sequence). The ends lost 5 bases at V and 2 bases at J; junction bases unmatched: 6. The CDR3 loop is CASSPLAITYNEQFF. The CDR3 DNA reads as TGTGCCAGCAGCCCACTAGCGATCACCTACAATGAGCAGTTCTTC.

The chain joins TRBV7-2 to TRBJ1-2, with 7 bases aligning to TRBD1. Losses at the gene ends were 5 bases for V and 4 bases for J; bases not matched to a gene: 7. The CDR3 runs to 14 residues. Germline CDR1 and CDR2: SGHTA and FQGNSA. CDR3 sequence (DNA): TGTGCCAGCAGCCCCAGACAGGGCGGCTATGGCTACACCTTC. Its protein product is CASSPRQGGYGYTF.

The chain links TRBV29-1 to TRBJ1-4; D may be TRBD1 (5 bases). The CDR3 contains 14 residues. Germline V lookup: CDR1 SQVTM, CDR2 ANQGSEA. Trimming cost V 6 bases and J 6 bases, with 17 bases left between them. For the CDR3, the DNA is TGCAGCGTAAGGTTGGGGCAGCCTCATGAAAAACTGTTTTTT. Protein sequence: CSVRLGQPHEKLFF.

This chain uses TRBV12-3 or TRBV12-4 with TRBJ1-6; maybe TRBD1 (5 bases). This CDR3 has 12 amino acids. Trimming shortened V by 5 bases and J by 8 bases, and 7 bases separated the two germline ends. The chain's CDR3 is CASSPQDSPLHF. In DNA form, the CDR3 reads TGTGCCAGCAGTCCACAGGATTCACCCCTCCACTTT.

The chain has TRBV4-2 and TRBJ1-1; D not resolved. The V gene lost 6 bases and the J gene lost 0 bases, with 20 bases spanning the gap. Germline-derived CDR1 and CDR2 are LGHNA and YNFKEQ. The CDR3 runs 17 residues. The DNA for the CDR3 is TGTGCCAGCAGTTTCTCACGACGCGGAAAGATGAACACTGAAGCTTTCTTT. As protein: CASSFSRRGKMNTEAFF.

V is TRBV7-2 and J is TRBJ2-3, with a weak D call TRBD2 (5 bases). Between the trimmed V and J ends, which lost 1 base and 0 bases, there was a span of 11 bases. The CDR3 runs to 16 residues. The V gene's germline CDR1 is SGHTA and CDR2 FQGNSA. Here the CDR3 DNA reads TGTGCCAGCAGCTTAGGGGCGAGGGCTAGCACAGATACGCAGTATTTT. Translated, it gives CASSLGARASTDTQYF.

With regard to this clone: The sample has other DNA sequences that encode this CDR3 too. The genes are TRBV10-3 and TRBJ2-1; 9 bases are a match to TRBD2. The CDR3 sequence is 13 residues long. In germline, CDR1 is ENHRY, CDR2 SYGVKD. V lost 4 bases, J lost 7 bases, and 2 bases stayed unmatched. The CDR3 DNA is TGTGCCATCAGTGGTACTAGCGGGAATGAGCAGTTCTTC. Residues: CAISGTSGNEQFF.